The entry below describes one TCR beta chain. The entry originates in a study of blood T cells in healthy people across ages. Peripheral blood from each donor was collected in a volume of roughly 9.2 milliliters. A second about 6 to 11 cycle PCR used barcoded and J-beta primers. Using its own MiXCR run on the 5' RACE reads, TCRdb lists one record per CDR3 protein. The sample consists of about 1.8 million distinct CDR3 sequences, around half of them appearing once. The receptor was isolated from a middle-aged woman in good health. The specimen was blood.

DNA of the CDR3: TGTGCCAGCAGTTCCAGAACCTGGACTAGCGGGAGCTCCTACAATGAGCAGTACTTC. It codes for CASSSRTWTSGSSYNEQYF. The rearrangement joins TRBV28 to TRBJ2-7; 13 bases map to TRBD2. The ends lost 4 bases at V and 7 bases at J; junction bases unmatched: 19. CDR1 MDHEN and CDR2 SYDVKM come from the germline V gene. This CDR3 has 19 residues.